This T cell receptor beta chain was sequenced during a study of early T cells in non-severe SARS-CoV-2 infection. Unique molecular identifiers (one per individual cDNA molecule) were attached. TCRdb called the 5' RACE reads again in MiXCR, with one record for every CDR3 protein. Here the sample spans tens of thousands of distinct CDR3 sequences, 8.5% to 10% being singletons. Germline V gene lookup returns CDR1 SGHTA and CDR2 FQGNSA. The CDR3 is 12 amino acids. Trimming cost V 1 base and J 11 bases, with 11 bases left between them. This clonotype was found many times. Sequenced material: whole blood. The sequence derives from an adult who was a healthcare worker with PCR-confirmed SARS-CoV-2 infection or an uninfected control (not recorded which). The chain joins TRBV7-2 to TRBJ1-1; possible D gene TRBD1, 6 bases. The CDR3 DNA reads TGTGCCAGCAGCTTAGAGGAGGGGGAGGCTTTCTTT. Protein: CASSLEEGEAFF.